The rows below give T cell receptor beta chains drawn from one sample of a study of a mutant IDH1 vaccine in newly diagnosed glioma. Measured with immunoSEQ multiplex PCR; TCRdb has only the in-frame clones, and not every one. The table lists 95,000 to 100,000 clones, around 90% of them singletons. Sample: PBMCs, taken from a glioma patient treated with radiotherapy, temozolomide or both. These receptors were taken from a woman aged 45-59 years with glioma. Each CDR3 is given with its conserved first and last residue. A D gene is named only where the DNA matches it firmly. Rows give clone size only sometimes, using once, few, many, or a class for an expanded clone.

TGTGCCAGCAGTTTAAGCGCGTACACTGAAGCTTTCTTT | CASSLSAYTEAFF | - | TRBJ1-1 | TRBV28 | -
TGTGCCAGCAGCCCTAGCGGGAGGGTCAATGAGCAGTTCTTC | CASSPSGRVNEQFF | TRBD2 | TRBJ2-1 | TRBV7-9 | -
TGTGCCAGCAGCTTTCCCATGAACACTGAAGCTTTCTTT | CASSFPMNTEAFF | - | TRBJ1-1 | TRBV7-9 | -
TGTGCCAGCAGCTTACAGGGACGGGTTATCACTGAAGCTTTCTTT | CASSLQGRVITEAFF | - | TRBJ1-1 | TRBV6-5 | -
TGCGCCAGCAGTGAGAACTGGCCCTATGGCTACACCTTC | CASSENWPYGYTF | - | TRBJ1-2 | TRBV10-2 | few
TGTGCCAGCAGTTTTTGGGGGGTCCCGCCCGACAATCAGCCCCAGCATTTT | CASSFWGVPPDNQPQHF | - | TRBJ1-5 | TRBV28 | -
TGTGCCAGCATCAGTCCCGCTAGCACAGATACGCAGTATTTT | CASISPASTDTQYF | - | TRBJ2-3 | TRBV6-1 | -
TGTGCCAGCAGTGTGCGGGACACAAAGTACAATGAGCAGTTCTTC | CASSVRDTKYNEQFF | - | TRBJ2-1 | TRBV2 | -
TGTGCCAGCAGCCAGGGACTAGCGGTCCCTAGTGATACGCAGTATTTT | CASSQGLAVPSDTQYF | TRBD2 | TRBJ2-3 | TRBV4-2 | -
TGCGCCAGCAGCCAAGCCCTAGGACAGTACGGCTACACCTTC | CASSQALGQYGYTF | - | TRBJ1-2 | TRBV4-1 | -
TGTGCCAGCAGCTCCCGGTTAGGGGGGACAGCCGGGGAGCTGTTTTTT | CASSSRLGGTAGELFF | - | TRBJ2-2 | TRBV7-2 | -
TGTGCCTGGGATCTCGGGACAGGGGGCGATCAGCCCCAGCATTTT | CAWDLGTGGDQPQHF | TRBD1 | TRBJ1-5 | TRBV30 | once
TGCAGTGCTAGCCATGGGTACGAGCAGTACTTC | CSASHGYEQYF | - | TRBJ2-7 | TRBV20-1 | -
TGTGCCAGCAGCCGCTCCGGCTCCTATAATTCACCCCTCCACTTT | CASSRSGSYNSPLHF | - | TRBJ1-6 | TRBV6-5 | -
TGTGCCATGACTAGCGGGAGGGCAGATACGCAGTATTTT | CAMTSGRADTQYF | TRBD2 | TRBJ2-3 | TRBV10-3 | -
TGCGCCAGCAGCCGAAGGGACTTAGAGATGAACACTGAAGCTTTCTTT | CASSRRDLEMNTEAFF | - | TRBJ1-1 | TRBV5-1 | -
TGTGCCAGCAGTGACCCCGGGACGGTGAACTATGGCTACACCTTC | CASSDPGTVNYGYTF | - | TRBJ1-2 | TRBV6-1 | -
TGTGCCAGCAGCTTGGATAGAGGGGTTCTCGGAAACACCATATATTTT | CASSLDRGVLGNTIYF | - | TRBJ1-3 | TRBV5-4 | -
TGTGCCGGCACACAGTATTACAATCAGCCCCAGCATTTT | CAGTQYYNQPQHF | - | TRBJ1-5 | TRBV6-1 | -
TGTGCCAGCAGCTTAAGCCAAAAGAACACTGAAGCTTTCTTT | CASSLSQKNTEAFF | - | TRBJ1-1 | TRBV7-9 | -
TGTGCCTGGAGTCGGCAGAGCAATGAGCAGTTCTTC | CAWSRQSNEQFF | - | TRBJ2-1 | TRBV30 | -
TGTGCCAGCAGTATTTCCGGCACACTCGGAGATACGCAGTATTTT | CASSISGTLGDTQYF | - | TRBJ2-3 | TRBV27 | -
TGTGCCAGCAGTTACCAAACTAGAATTGGTAGCTACGAGCAGTACTTC | CASSYQTRIGSYEQYF | - | TRBJ2-7 | TRBV6-6 | -
TGTGCCGCCCAGCTAGCGGGAGGTGCGCAGTATTTT | CAAQLAGGAQYF | TRBD2 | TRBJ2-3 | TRBV6-1 | -
TGTGCCAGCGGGTCCCAGTACTTC | CASGSQYF | - | TRBJ2-5 | TRBV9 | once
TGTGCCAGCGGAGCCCCCCGGGCATCCTACAATGAGCAGTTCTTC | CASGAPRASYNEQFF | - | TRBJ2-1 | TRBV9 | -
TGTGCCAGCAATAAGCAGGGGGCAGTTGTCTCTGGCTACACCTTC | CASNKQGAVVSGYTF | TRBD1 | TRBJ1-2 | TRBV7-9 | -
TGTGCCAGTAGTCCTCCGGGGGCGAGGGGCTACACCTTC | CASSPPGARGYTF | - | TRBJ1-2 | TRBV19 | -
TGTGCCAGCAGACGGAGGGCCGGTGGGAATGAGCAGTTCTTC | CASRRRAGGNEQFF | - | TRBJ2-1 | TRBV5-6 | -
TGTGCCAGCAGCCCACCGACAGGTCTGAACACTGAAGCTTTCTTT | CASSPPTGLNTEAFF | - | TRBJ1-1 | TRBV6-6 | -
TGTGCCAGTAGTATCACGGGAGAGACCCAGTACTTC | CASSITGETQYF | - | TRBJ2-5 | TRBV19 | -
TGTGCCAGCAGTTTCCTCACCGATTACTCCTACGAGCAGTACTTC | CASSFLTDYSYEQYF | - | TRBJ2-7 | TRBV6-5 | -
TGTGCCAGCAGTCCTCACCGGGGGCTGGGGAACACTGAAGCTTTCTTT | CASSPHRGLGNTEAFF | - | TRBJ1-1 | TRBV27 | -
TGTGCCAGCAGTCGGGGCTATGGCTACACCTTC | CASSRGYGYTF | - | TRBJ1-2 | TRBV28 | -
TGTGCCAGCAGTTTAAGGCCTAGCCTGGGGGGGGATGAGCAGTTCTTC | CASSLRPSLGGDEQFF | TRBD2 | TRBJ2-1 | TRBV27 | -
TGTGCCAGCAGCGCAGGAGGGGGGCCAGATACGCAGTATTTT | CASSAGGGPDTQYF | - | TRBJ2-3 | TRBV9 | -
TGTGCCAGCAGTGGTGACACGTCGAACACCGGGGAGCTGTTTTTT | CASSGDTSNTGELFF | - | TRBJ2-2 | TRBV28 | -
TGTGCCAGCAGCGCCCCGGCGGTAAGGAGCTCCTACGAGCAGTACTTC | CASSAPAVRSSYEQYF | - | TRBJ2-7 | TRBV28 | -
TGTGCCAGCAGCCAAGAAACCCTAGCGGGAGACACAGATACGCAGTATTTT | CASSQETLAGDTDTQYF | TRBD2 | TRBJ2-3 | TRBV4-2 | -
TGCGCCAGCAGTGCCTTAGCGGGAGGTTACACAGATACGCAGTATTTT | CASSALAGGYTDTQYF | TRBD2 | TRBJ2-3 | TRBV10-1 | -
TGTGCCAGCCGACCTTTTAGAGGAGAGCAGTTCTTC | CASRPFRGEQFF | - | TRBJ2-1 | TRBV6-1 | -
TGTGCCAGCAGTTCAGGGTTGTGGGAAAAACTGTTTTTT | CASSSGLWEKLFF | - | TRBJ1-4 | TRBV28 | -
TGTGCCAGCAGTCTTGACCAAAACACCGGGGAGCTGTTTTTT | CASSLDQNTGELFF | - | TRBJ2-2 | TRBV6-6 | -
TGCAGCGGGGGACAGCGAGGTGGCGGGGAGCTGTTTTTT | CSGGQRGGGELFF | TRBD1 | TRBJ2-2 | TRBV29-1 | -
TGTGCCAGCAGTTATACAGGGGGCAGAACAGATACGCAGTATTTT | CASSYTGGRTDTQYF | TRBD1 | TRBJ2-3 | TRBV6-4 | -
TGTGCCAGCATCCCTCAGAATCCTTATGGCTACACCTTC | CASIPQNPYGYTF | - | TRBJ1-2 | TRBV7-9 | -
TGTGCCAGCAGTGACGGAGGCCTTCCCTACAATGAGCAGTTCTTC | CASSDGGLPYNEQFF | - | TRBJ2-1 | TRBV6-4 | -
TGTGCCAGCCGTCCCGGGACAGGGGGGGGAGAGACCCAGTACTTC | CASRPGTGGGETQYF | TRBD1 | TRBJ2-5 | TRBV19 | once
TGTGCCAGCTCAGAAAGGGCGGCAGGGGATAATTCACCCCTCCACTTT | CASSERAAGDNSPLHF | - | TRBJ1-6 | TRBV18 | -